The rows below give T cell receptor beta chains drawn from one sample of a study of T cell responses to AZD1222 COVID-19 vaccine. Profiled with immunoSEQ multiplex PCR; TCRdb holds only in-frame clones, not every one. This table holds 95,000 to 110,000 clones, around 87% found once. The sequences come from peripheral blood, collected on day 0 of AZD1222 vaccination. The receptors stem from an adult in good health. The CDR3 runs from the conserved cysteine through the conserved F or W. D genes are given only for firm matches. Some rows mark clone size as missing; the rest say once, few, many or name a class of expanded clone.

CDR3 protein,CDR3 DNA,CDR3 length,clone size,V gene,J gene,D gene
CASNGGGLGETQYF,TGTGCCAGCAATGGCGGGGGGCTTGGGGAGACCCAGTACTTC,14,.,TRBV6-6,TRBJ2-5,TRBD2
CASSLRTGPYEQYF,TGTGCCAGCAGCCTAAGGACAGGGCCCTACGAGCAGTACTTC,14,few,TRBV7-8,TRBJ2-7,TRBD1
CASSSNPNSPLHF,TGCGCCAGCAGCTCGAACCCCAATTCACCCCTCCACTTT,13,.,TRBV5-1,TRBJ1-6,.
CASSASERRASYEQYF,TGTGCCAGTAGTGCTTCTGAGAGGAGGGCCTCCTACGAGCAGTACTTC,16,.,TRBV19,TRBJ2-7,.
CASSGRQGFSYEQYF,TGTGCCAGCAGCGGAAGACAGGGCTTCTCCTACGAGCAGTACTTC,15,.,TRBV14,TRBJ2-7,TRBD1
CASSQVTGDTEAFF,TGTGCCAGCAGCCAAGTTACGGGAGACACTGAAGCTTTCTTT,14,.,TRBV4-2,TRBJ1-1,.
CAINDLAGYYNEQFF,TGTGCCATCAATGACCTAGCGGGCTATTACAATGAGCAGTTCTTC,15,.,TRBV10-3,TRBJ2-1,TRBD2
CASGGSAYGYTF,TGTGCCAGCGGGGGGTCAGCATATGGCTACACCTTC,12,.,TRBV9,TRBJ1-2,.
CASSPGGPRAEAFF,TGTGCCAGTAGCCCCGGGGGCCCGAGGGCTGAAGCTTTCTTT,14,.,TRBV19,TRBJ1-1,.
CSVDITGIHNEQFF,TGCAGCGTTGACATAACAGGGATCCACAATGAGCAGTTCTTC,14,.,TRBV29-1,TRBJ2-1,.
CASSYSGDGYTF,TGTGCCAGCTCCTATTCCGGGGATGGCTACACCTTC,12,.,TRBV18,TRBJ1-2,.
CASSQVAGGRDTEAFF,TGTGCCAGCAGCCAAGTGGCCGGGGGTAGAGACACTGAAGCTTTCTTT,16,.,TRBV4-2,TRBJ1-1,.
CASGGRQSGELFF,TGTGCCAGCGGCGGTCGACAGTCCGGGGAGCTGTTTTTT,13,.,TRBV7-2,TRBJ2-2,.
CASSFGGGPTEAFF,TGTGCCAGCAGTTTTGGGGGGGGCCCCACTGAAGCTTTCTTT,14,.,TRBV27,TRBJ1-1,.
CASSLRPAKNIQYF,TGTGCCAGCAGCTTGAGGCCAGCCAAAAACATTCAGTACTTC,14,.,TRBV7-9,TRBJ2-4,.
CASSLLQGPYGYTF,TGTGCCAGCAGCTTACTTCAGGGCCCCTATGGCTACACCTTC,14,.,TRBV7-2,TRBJ1-2,.
CASNSGRWNTGELFF,TGTGCCAGTAATAGCGGGAGGTGGAACACCGGGGAGCTGTTTTTT,15,.,TRBV28,TRBJ2-2,TRBD2
CASSLSGSLYNEQFF,TGTGCCAGCAGCCTTAGCGGGAGTCTCTACAATGAGCAGTTCTTC,15,.,TRBV5-4,TRBJ2-1,TRBD2
CASTGVDRNQPQHF,TGTGCCAGCACCGGGGTGGACAGAAATCAGCCCCAGCATTTT,14,few,TRBV2,TRBJ1-5,.
CASSFLLAGGPGDTQYF,TGCGCCAGCAGCTTTCTCCTAGCGGGAGGGCCAGGAGATACGCAGTATTTT,17,.,TRBV5-1,TRBJ2-3,TRBD2
CASALKTGGATGYTF,TGTGCCAGCGCCTTAAAGACAGGGGGCGCGACTGGCTACACCTTC,15,once,TRBV18,TRBJ1-2,TRBD1
CASSSTGGGNSPLHF,TGTGCCAGCAGCTCTACAGGGGGCGGGAATTCACCCCTCCACTTT,15,.,TRBV11-2,TRBJ1-6,TRBD1
CASSSRAPDTQYF,TGCGCCAGCAGCTCCCGGGCCCCAGATACGCAGTATTTT,13,.,TRBV5-1,TRBJ2-3,.
CASSPRSGTNTGELFF,TGTGCCAGCAGCCCCCGGTCGGGAACGAACACCGGGGAGCTGTTTTTT,16,.,TRBV7-3,TRBJ2-2,.
CATSDPGTSDEQFF,TGTGCCACCAGTGATCCCGGGACTAGCGATGAGCAGTTCTTC,14,.,TRBV24-1,TRBJ2-1,TRBD2
CASSVPTTVNTEAFF,TGCGCCAGCTCGGTTCCCACGACAGTGAACACTGAAGCTTTCTTT,15,.,TRBV5-1,TRBJ1-1,.
CASSDPAGELFF,TGTGCCAGCAGTGACCCGGCCGGGGAGCTGTTTTTT,12,.,TRBV6-2/TRBV6-3,TRBJ2-2,.
CSVSETSSGELFF,TGCAGCGTTAGCGAGACTAGTTCCGGGGAGCTGTTTTTT,13,.,TRBV29-1,TRBJ2-2,.
CASSPGKAGVLIQETQYF,TGCGCCAGCAGCCCCGGTAAGGCGGGAGTGTTGATCCAAGAGACCCAGTACTTC,18,.,TRBV5-1,TRBJ2-5,TRBD2
CASSDSFARDTQYF,TGTGCCAGCAGTGACTCTTTCGCTCGAGATACGCAGTATTTT,14,.,TRBV6-4,TRBJ2-3,.
CASKEGGFNSPLHF,TGTGCCAGCAAAGAGGGGGGTTTTAATTCACCCCTCCACTTT,14,.,TRBV2,TRBJ1-6,.
CASSLTEAFF,TGTGCCAGCAGCCTCACTGAAGCTTTCTTT,10,.,TRBV12-3/TRBV12-4,TRBJ1-1,.
CASSSTAGGADEQFF,TGTGCCAGCAGCTCAACTGCGGGGGGGGCCGATGAGCAGTTCTTC,15,.,TRBV6-2/TRBV6-3,TRBJ2-1,TRBD2
CAWSPLQAGGEKLFF,TGTGCCTGGAGTCCCCTCCAGGCCGGGGGTGAAAAACTGTTTTTT,15,.,TRBV30,TRBJ1-4,.
CASRNLGLENTEAFF,TGTGCCAGTAGGAACTTGGGGCTTGAGAACACTGAAGCTTTCTTT,15,.,TRBV19,TRBJ1-1,.
CASTRGTGELFF,TGTGCCAGCACAAGGGGAACCGGGGAGCTGTTTTTT,12,.,TRBV12-3/TRBV12-4,TRBJ2-2,.
CASRDRGTGELFF,TGTGCCAGCAGGGACAGGGGTACCGGGGAGCTGTTTTTT,13,few,TRBV6-5,TRBJ2-2,TRBD1
CASSYSLGLNTEAFF,TGTGCCAGCAGTTACTCTCTGGGTCTGAACACTGAAGCTTTCTTT,15,.,TRBV6-5,TRBJ1-1,.
CASSRTSGRNTGELFF,TGCGCCAGCAGTCGGACTAGCGGGAGGAACACCGGGGAGCTGTTTTTT,16,.,TRBV10-1,TRBJ2-2,TRBD2
CASSRVLRGTGELFF,TGTGCCAGCAGCCGAGTGTTGCGGGGGACCGGGGAGCTGTTTTTT,15,.,TRBV6-5,TRBJ2-2,TRBD2
CASSLASGQGNNEQFF,TGTGCCAGCAGCTTGGCCTCCGGACAGGGGAACAATGAGCAGTTCTTC,16,.,TRBV5-4,TRBJ2-1,TRBD1